A selection of T cell receptor beta chains follows, all from one sample in a study of PD-L1 blockade in urothelial cancer. The repertoire was sequenced with immunoSEQ multiplex PCR; TCRdb's copy has only in-frame clones and lacks some. The sample shows under 85,000 clones, less than 95% of them seen only once. The sample in question was PBMCs, obtained around atezolizumab (anti-PD-L1) treatment. The origin of the receptors is an elderly woman with urothelial cancer. CDR3s include the opening cysteine and the closing phenylalanine or tryptophan. Each record gives: J gene, V gene, clone size, D gene, CDR3 DNA, CDR3 protein. D genes are given only for firm matches. The size of a clone is reported for some rows only, either as once, few or many, or as a class for expanded clones.

>TRBJ2-4|TRBV27|-|-
TGTGCCAGCACCCCGAAGGGGCGAAACATTCAGTACTTC
CASTPKGRNIQYF
>TRBJ1-2|TRBV5-6|-|-
TGTGCCAGCAGCTTGGGAGGTAACTATGGCTACACCTTC
CASSLGGNYGYTF
>TRBJ2-3|TRBV7-2|-|-
TGTGCCAGCAGCTTAGCGGCGGTCCCCCGGGATACGCAGTATTTT
CASSLAAVPRDTQYF
>TRBJ1-2|TRBV5-6|-|-
TGTGCCAGCAGCAGATCCTCAGGGAAGGATGGCTACACCTTC
CASSRSSGKDGYTF
>TRBJ1-5|TRBV16|-|TRBD1
TGTGCCAGCAGCTCCCGAAAGGATTCAGGGGGCGAACAGCCCCAGCATTTT
CASSSRKDSGGEQPQHF
>TRBJ2-7|TRBV7-6|-|-
TGTGCCAGACCACTAAACGAGTACGAGCAGTACTTC
CARPLNEYEQYF
>TRBJ2-7|TRBV27|few|TRBD1
TGTGCCAGCAGACTGGACAGGCGACACGAGCAGTACTTC
CASRLDRRHEQYF
>TRBJ2-3|TRBV29-1|few|-
TGCAGCGTTGAAGACCTGACCAGCGGACTCTTGAGCACAGATACGCAGTATTTT
CSVEDLTSGLLSTDTQYF
>TRBJ2-2|TRBV2|-|-
TGTGCCAGCACGGGACTTCCAAACACCGGGGAGCTGTTTTTT
CASTGLPNTGELFF
>TRBJ1-4|TRBV4-2|-|TRBD1
TGTGCCAGCAGCCAAGAACAGGGGCAGGAAAAACTGTTTTTT
CASSQEQGQEKLFF
>TRBJ2-1|TRBV6-6|once|-
TGTGCCAGCAGTTACCCGGGATTAGTCCCACACAATGAGCAGTTCTTC
CASSYPGLVPHNEQFF
>TRBJ2-7|TRBV28|-|-
TGTGCCAGCAGTTATCAAGCGGGTACCCTTTCAGGGCAGTACTTC
CASSYQAGTLSGQYF
>TRBJ1-2|TRBV10-1|once|-
TGCGCCAGCAGTCCAGCCGGACAAAAACAAATGGAAGACTACACCTTC
CASSPAGQKQMEDYTF
>TRBJ2-7|TRBV6-1|few|TRBD1
TGTGCCAGCAGCTCGGGGACAGCGCCCTACGAGCAGTACTTC
CASSSGTAPYEQYF
>TRBJ2-3|TRBV10-1|-|-
TGCGCCAGCAGTGCCGGAGTGGCCCTCCCAGATACGCAGTATTTT
CASSAGVALPDTQYF
>TRBJ2-7|TRBV10-1|-|TRBD2
TGCGCCAGCAGTTCGGGACTAGCTGGTGAGCAGTACTTC
CASSSGLAGEQYF
>TRBJ2-4|TRBV6-1|-|TRBD2
TGTGCCATCCAACCGACTAGCAGCTCCAAAAACATTCAGTACTTC
CAIQPTSSSKNIQYF
>TRBJ2-7|TRBV6-6|-|-
TGTGCCAGCAGTTCCCACGGGGTCTTCGCGCAGTACTTC
CASSSHGVFAQYF
>TRBJ1-5|TRBV2|-|TRBD1
TGTGCCAGCAGAGACAGGGGGCTCCAGCATTTT
CASRDRGLQHF
>TRBJ1-1|TRBV9|-|-
TGTGCCAGCAGAGGGGAGAACACTGAAGCTTTCTTT
CASRGENTEAFF
>TRBJ1-3|TRBV19|-|-
TGTGCCAGTAGTCCGCGCTCCTCGACAGGCGAAGGAAACACCATATATTTT
CASSPRSSTGEGNTIYF
>TRBJ1-1|TRBV11-2|-|-
TGTGCCAGCACTGGGATGGGGGGGCTTCCTGAAGCTTTCTTT
CASTGMGGLPEAFF
>TRBJ1-1|TRBV4-1|once|TRBD1
TGCGCCAGCAGCCAAAGGGCAGGGGGCACGAACACTGAAGCTTTCTTT
CASSQRAGGTNTEAFF
>TRBJ2-3|TRBV14|-|-
TGTGCCAGCAGCCAAGAGTTTCGCGGCACAGATACGCAGTATTTT
CASSQEFRGTDTQYF
>TRBJ2-1|TRBV5-4|-|TRBD2
TGTGCCAGCAGCCTAGGGACTAGCGGGACCTACAATGAGCAGTTCTTC
CASSLGTSGTYNEQFF
>TRBJ2-1|TRBV5-1|-|-
TGCGCCAGCGGGGAGCCGGTCGATGAGCAGTTCTTC
CASGEPVDEQFF
>TRBJ2-1|TRBV30|-|-
TGTGCCTGGAGTCCGGGGACTGACGACCCGTTCTTC
CAWSPGTDDPFF
>TRBJ2-7|TRBV6-4|-|TRBD1
TGTGCCAGCAGTGACTCGTTAGGGACAGGAATCTACGAGCAGTACTTC
CASSDSLGTGIYEQYF
>TRBJ1-2|TRBV7-3|-|-
TGTGCCAGCAGCTTGGGCCAGGGCTATGGCTACACCTTC
CASSLGQGYGYTF
>TRBJ1-1|TRBV6-6|-|-
TGTGCCAGCAGTTACTCGGTCGGTTACACTGAAGCTTTCTTT
CASSYSVGYTEAFF
>TRBJ2-5|TRBV5-1|-|-
TGCGCCAGCAGCCCCCGGGGTACACGGGAGACCCAGTACTTC
CASSPRGTRETQYF
>TRBJ2-2|TRBV5-4|-|TRBD2
TGTGCCAGCAGCCCCATTGCTAGCGGAGCCGGGGGGGAGCTGTTTTTT
CASSPIASGAGGELFF
>TRBJ1-3|TRBV27|-|-
TGTGCCAGCAGTTTACAGGGAATCGCTGGAAACACCATATATTTT
CASSLQGIAGNTIYF
>TRBJ2-1|TRBV7-3|-|-
TGTGCCAGCAGCTTAGGGTCTGGAGGAGTAAATGAGCAGTTCTTC
CASSLGSGGVNEQFF
>TRBJ2-1|TRBV7-8|-|TRBD2
TGTGCCAGCAGCTTACGGCTAGCGGGAGTGAGTAATGAGCAGTTCTTC
CASSLRLAGVSNEQFF
>TRBJ2-1|TRBV19|-|TRBD2
TGTGCCAGTAGTGTGTCGTGGAGCGGGAGTACGAATGAGCAGTTCTTC
CASSVSWSGSTNEQFF
>TRBJ2-1|TRBV11-3|-|TRBD2
TGTGCCAGCAGCGTCGGAGCGGGGCATATTGAGCAGTTCTTC
CASSVGAGHIEQFF
>TRBJ2-1|TRBV28|once|TRBD2
TGTGCCAGCCGTGGTAGCGGGAGCGCCTATGAGCAGTTCTTC
CASRGSGSAYEQFF
>TRBJ1-5|TRBV27|-|TRBD1
TGTGCCAGCAGGGGGACAGGACATAATCAGCCCCAGCATTTT
CASRGTGHNQPQHF
>TRBJ1-2|TRBV19|-|TRBD1
TGTGCCAGTAGTAACCAGGCGACAGGGTCCTATGGCTACACCTTC
CASSNQATGSYGYTF
>TRBJ1-4|TRBV15|-|-
TGTGCCACCAGCAGGTCAGGTACTGAAAAACTGTTTTTT
CATSRSGTEKLFF
>TRBJ1-3|TRBV10-1|-|TRBD1
TGCGCCAGCAGATTAGACAGGGGAACGGATTTT
CASRLDRGTDF
>TRBJ2-5|TRBV7-2|few|TRBD1
TGTGCCAGCAGCTTTGGGACAGGGGGCGCAGAGACCCAGTACTTC
CASSFGTGGAETQYF
>TRBJ2-7|TRBV2|-|-
TGTGCCAGCAGCACGGACAGAACCTTAATCTACGAGCAGTACTTC
CASSTDRTLIYEQYF
>TRBJ1-1|TRBV4-1|-|TRBD1
TGCGCCAGCAGCCGACAGACAGGGATGGGGGCTGAAGCTTTCTTT
CASSRQTGMGAEAFF
>TRBJ1-1|TRBV7-3|-|-
TGTGCCAGCAGCCCCGGTTCCCAGAGGAGGACTGAAGCTTTCTTT
CASSPGSQRRTEAFF
>TRBJ2-7|TRBV6-5|once|TRBD1
TGTGCCAGCAGTCCTACAGGGGGCATCTACGAGCAGTACTTC
CASSPTGGIYEQYF
>TRBJ2-1|TRBV7-7|-|-
TGTGCCAGCAGCCCGTCTAGATCCAATGAGCAGTTCTTC
CASSPSRSNEQFF
>TRBJ1-2|TRBV4-2|once|TRBD1
TGTGCCAGCAGCCAAGCCGGAGCCGGGACAGGGGCCTATGGCTACACCTTC
CASSQAGAGTGAYGYTF